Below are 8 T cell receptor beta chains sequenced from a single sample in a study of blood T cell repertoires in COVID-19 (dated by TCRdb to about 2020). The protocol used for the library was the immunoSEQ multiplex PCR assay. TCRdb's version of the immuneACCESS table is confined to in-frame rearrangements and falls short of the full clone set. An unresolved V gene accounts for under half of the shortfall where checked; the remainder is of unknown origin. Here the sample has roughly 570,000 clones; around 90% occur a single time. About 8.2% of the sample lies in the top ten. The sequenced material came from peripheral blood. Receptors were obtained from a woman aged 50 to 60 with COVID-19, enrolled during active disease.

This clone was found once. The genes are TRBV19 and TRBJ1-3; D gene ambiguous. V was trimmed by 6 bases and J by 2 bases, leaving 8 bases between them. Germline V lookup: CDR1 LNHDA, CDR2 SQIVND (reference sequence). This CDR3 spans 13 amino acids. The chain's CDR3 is CASSGMTGNTIYF. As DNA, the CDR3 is TGTGCCAGTAGCGGGATGACTGGAAACACCATATATTTT.

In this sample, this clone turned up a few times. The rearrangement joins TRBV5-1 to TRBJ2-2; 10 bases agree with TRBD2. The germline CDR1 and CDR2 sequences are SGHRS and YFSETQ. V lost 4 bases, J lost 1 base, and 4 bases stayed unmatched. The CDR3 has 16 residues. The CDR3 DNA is TGCGCCAGCAGCCTTTCTAGCGGGGGGAACACCGGGGAGCTGTTTTTT. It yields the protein CASSLSSGGNTGELFF.

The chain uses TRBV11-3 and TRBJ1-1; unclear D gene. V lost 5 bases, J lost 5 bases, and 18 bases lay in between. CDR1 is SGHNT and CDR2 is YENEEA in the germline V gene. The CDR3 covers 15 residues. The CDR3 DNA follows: TGTGCCAGCAGCGGACGGAGCCCGGCGGGGACTGAAGCTTTCTTT. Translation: CASSGRSPAGTEAFF.

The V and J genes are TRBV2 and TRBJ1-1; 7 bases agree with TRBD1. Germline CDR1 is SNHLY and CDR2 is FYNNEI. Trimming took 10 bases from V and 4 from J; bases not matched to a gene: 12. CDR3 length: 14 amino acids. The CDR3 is CAIIQGWGGTEAFF. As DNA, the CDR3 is TGTGCCATCATACAGGGGTGGGGAGGCACTGAAGCTTTCTTT.

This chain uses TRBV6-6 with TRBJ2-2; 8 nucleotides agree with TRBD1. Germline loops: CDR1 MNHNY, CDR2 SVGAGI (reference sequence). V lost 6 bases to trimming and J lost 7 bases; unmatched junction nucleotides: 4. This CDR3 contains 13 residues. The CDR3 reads CASSRTGSGELFF. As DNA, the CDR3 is TGTGCCAGCAGCCGGACAGGGAGCGGGGAGCTGTTTTTT.

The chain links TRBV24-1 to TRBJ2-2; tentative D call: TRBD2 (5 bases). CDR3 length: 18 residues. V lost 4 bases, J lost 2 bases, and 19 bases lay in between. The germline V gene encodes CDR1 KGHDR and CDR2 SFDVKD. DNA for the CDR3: TGTGCCACCAGTGAGCTGGACTGGGGAACTCTTAACACCGGGGAGCTGTTTTTT. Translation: CATSELDWGTLNTGELFF.

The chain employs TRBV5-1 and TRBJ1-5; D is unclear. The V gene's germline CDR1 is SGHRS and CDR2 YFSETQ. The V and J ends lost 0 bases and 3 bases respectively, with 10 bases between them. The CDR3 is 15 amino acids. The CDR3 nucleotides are TGCGCCAGCAGCTTGGCCGGAGGGCTCAATCAGCCCCAGCATTTT. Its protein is CASSLAGGLNQPQHF.

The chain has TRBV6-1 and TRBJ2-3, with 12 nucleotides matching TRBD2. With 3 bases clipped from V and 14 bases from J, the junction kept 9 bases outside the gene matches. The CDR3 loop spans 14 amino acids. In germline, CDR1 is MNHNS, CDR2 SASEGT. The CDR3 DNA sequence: TGTGCCAGCAGTGAGGCTAGCGGGGGGGCCCAGGGGTATTTT. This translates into CASSEASGGAQGYF.